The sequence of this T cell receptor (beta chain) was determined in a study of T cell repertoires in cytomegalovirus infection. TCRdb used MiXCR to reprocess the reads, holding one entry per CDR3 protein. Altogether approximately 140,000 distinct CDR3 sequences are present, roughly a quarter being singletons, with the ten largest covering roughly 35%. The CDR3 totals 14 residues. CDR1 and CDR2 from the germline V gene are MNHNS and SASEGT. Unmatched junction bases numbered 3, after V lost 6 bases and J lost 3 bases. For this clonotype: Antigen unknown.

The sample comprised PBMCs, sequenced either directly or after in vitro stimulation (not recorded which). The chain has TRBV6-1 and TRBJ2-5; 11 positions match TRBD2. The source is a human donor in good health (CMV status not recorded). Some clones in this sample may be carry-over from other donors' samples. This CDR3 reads CASRLAGAKETQYF. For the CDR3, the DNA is TGTGCCAGCAGACTAGCGGGAGCGAAAGAGACCCAGTACTTC.